This paragraph reports one T cell receptor beta chain. Antigen: not known. This specimen comes from a study of OX40 agonist ivuxolimab in advanced cancers. Study overall: The study enrolled dose-escalation patients with hepatocellular carcinoma, melanoma, renal cell or head and neck cancer. A male proportion of about 84% was recorded, with mean age approximately 56 years and range about 23 to 80. Three patients, one with hepatocellular carcinoma and two with cutaneous melanoma, responded partially.

Study results and limitations: In general, CD8+ T cells held more expanded clones than CD4+ did, on average.

The repertoire was sequenced with immunoSEQ multiplex PCR; TCRdb's copy has only in-frame clones and lacks some. This table has tens of thousands of clones, about 81% appearing once. Germline trimming cut 6 bases from V and 5 bases from J; bases unmatched to any gene: 7. Per the germline V gene, CDR1 is MNHEY and CDR2 is SVGAGI. The CDR3 length is 14 residues. The chain is built from TRBV6-5 and TRBJ1-2; 9 bases align to TRBD1. This sequence was found in an adult with an advanced solid tumor such as melanoma, head and neck, liver or kidney cancer. The sequencing used CD4+ or CD8+ T cells sorted from blood, collected in a trial of the OX40 agonist ivuxolimab. CDR3 region: CASSPRQGGYGYTF. The CDR3 bases are TGTGCCAGCAGCCCCCGACAGGGGGGGTATGGCTACACCTTC.